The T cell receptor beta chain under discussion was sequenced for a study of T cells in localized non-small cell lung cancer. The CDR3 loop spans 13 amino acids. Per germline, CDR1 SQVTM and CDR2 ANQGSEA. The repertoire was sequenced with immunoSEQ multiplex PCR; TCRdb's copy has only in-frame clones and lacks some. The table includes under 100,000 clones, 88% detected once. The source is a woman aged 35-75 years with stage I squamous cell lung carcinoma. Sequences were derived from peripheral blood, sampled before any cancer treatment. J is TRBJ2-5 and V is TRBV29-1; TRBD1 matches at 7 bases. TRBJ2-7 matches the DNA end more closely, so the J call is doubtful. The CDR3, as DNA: TGCAGCGTTGCCGGGACAGCTACCTACGAGCAGTACTTC. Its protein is CSVAGTATYEQYF.